This T cell receptor (beta chain) appears in the sequencing data of a study of immune evolution from preneoplasia to lung adenocarcinoma. Study outcomes and limitations: Later-stage lesions appeared to have more T cells, more diversity, less clonality.

The data were produced by immunoSEQ multiplex PCR, yet TCRdb's version contains in-frame clones alone and is incomplete. Of several thousand clones in the sample, roughly 81% were seen once. The CDR3 has 13 residues. V lost 4 bases and J 3 bases, leaving 10 bases between the germline ends. Germline V CDR1 and CDR2: SGHDT, YYEEEE. Points on this clone: The antigen is not known.

This TCR was recovered from a person aged 70 to 85 with lung adenocarcinoma. Input material: FFPE adjacent normal lung tissue. This rearrangement joins TRBV5-6 to TRBJ2-5, with D hard to call. The CDR3 nucleotides read TGTGCCAGCAGCCCGGGCTTTGAAGAGACCCAGTACTTC. It encodes CASSPGFEETQYF.